Shown below are 9 T cell receptor beta chains from a single sample sequenced in a study of blood T cell repertoires in COVID-19. Measured with immunoSEQ multiplex PCR; TCRdb has only the in-frame clones, and not every one. Of approximately 160,000 clones listed, more than 70% are singletons. Sequencing was done on a sample of PBMCs or T cells enriched from blood (not recorded which). Every receptor here comes from a woman between 50 and 59 years old in a cohort exposed to, infected with or recovered from COVID-19 (not recorded which).

The gene calls are TRBV4-1 and TRBJ1-5, with D perhaps TRBD1 (5 bases). The CDR3 runs 16 residues. CDR1 is MGHRA and CDR2 is YSYEKL in the germline V gene. Trimming took off 1 base at V and 1 base at J, with 11 bases between the two ends. This CDR3 is CASSQVVGGSNQPQHF. The CDR3 region has the DNA TGCGCCAGCAGCCAAGTCGTCGGGGGGAGCAATCAGCCCCAGCATTTT.

The chain links TRBV5-1 to TRBJ1-4; TRBD1 aligns across 10 bases. Germline V lookup: CDR1 SGHRS, CDR2 YFSETQ. The V segment lost 4 bases and the J segment 6 bases; nucleotides outside the gene matches: 6. The CDR3 has 15 amino acids. The CDR3: CASSTDRGRDEKLFF. The CDR3 coding sequence is TGCGCCAGCAGCACAGACAGGGGGCGGGATGAAAAACTGTTTTTT. Full variable domain (remainder filled in from reference TRBV5-1 and TRBJ1-4): KAGVTQTPRYLIKTRGQQVTLSCSPISGHRSVSWYQQTPGQGLQFLFEYFSETQRNKGNFPGRFSGRQFSNSRSEMNVSTLELGDSALYLCASSTDRGRDEKLFFGSGTQLSVL.

The chain couples TRBV19 to TRBJ1-4; D perhaps matches TRBD1 (6 bases). Germline loops: CDR1 LNHDA, CDR2 SQIVND (reference sequence). The CDR3 is 13 amino acids. Trimming shortened V by 8 bases and J by 13 bases, and 20 bases separated the two germline ends. Written as DNA, the CDR3 is TGTGCCAGTCATCAACAGGGCCTAATTGGACTGTTTTTT. This translates into CASHQQGLIGLFF. The entire variable domain, with the rest obtained from reference TRBV19 and TRBJ1-4, is as follows: DGGITQSPKYLFRKEGQNVTLSCEQNLNHDAMYWYRQDPGQGLRLIYYSQIVNDFQKGDIAEGYSVSREKKESFPLTVTSAQKNPTAFYLCASHQQGLIGLFFGSGTQLSVL.

J is TRBJ2-7 and V is TRBV5-4; 8 positions agree with TRBD2. The ends lost 4 bases at V and 5 bases at J; junction bases unmatched: 5. The CDR3 is made up of 13 amino acids. Germline V gene sequence: CDR1 SGHNT, CDR2 YYREEE (reference sequence). The CDR3 is CASSVTSDNEQYF. CDR3 DNA: TGTGCCAGCAGCGTGACTAGCGACAACGAGCAGTACTTC.

The chain recombines TRBV3-1 (or the pseudogene TRBV3-2) with TRBJ1-3; D is unresolved. This CDR3 is built from 16 residues. CDR1 LGHDT and CDR2 YNNKEL come from the germline V gene (reference sequence). V gave up 4 bases and J gave up 0 bases, with 13 bases separating them. Here the CDR3 reads CASSRKTPSSGNTIYF. CDR3 DNA: TGTGCCAGCAGCCGAAAGACACCAAGCTCTGGAAACACCATATATTTT.

This clone was seen a single time. The chain couples TRBV11-2 to TRBJ1-3; D is ambiguous. CDR1 is SGHAT and CDR2 is FQNNGV in the germline V gene. There are 13 residues in the CDR3. V was cut by 6 bases and J by 0 bases, with 6 bases left in between. DNA of the CDR3: TGTGCCAGCAGAACGAGCTCTGGAAACACCATATATTTT. Translating gives CASRTSSGNTIYF.

This clone was seen more than once but under ten times. The chain carries TRBV4-2 and TRBJ2-1, with 8 bases lining up with TRBD2. V lost 4 bases and J lost 6; bases outside the gene matches: 5. This CDR3 spans 14 amino acids. Per germline, CDR1 LGHNA and CDR2 YNFKEQ. The CDR3, as DNA: TGTGCCAGCAGCCTAGCGGGGCCCTTCAATGAGCAGTTCTTC. Protein: CASSLAGPFNEQFF.

The rearrangement links TRBV4-1 to TRBJ2-1; the D is unclear. Germline V gene data show CDR1 as MGHRA and CDR2 as YSYEKL. This CDR3 is 12 amino acids long. Trimming shortened V by 2 bases and J by 8 bases, and 7 bases separated the two germline ends. In nucleotides, the CDR3 is TGCGCCAGCAGCCAACTTATGTATGAGCAGTTCTTC. This codes for CASSQLMYEQFF.

The chain carries TRBV6-2 or TRBV6-3 and TRBJ1-2, with 8 nucleotides matching TRBD1. The CDR3 runs to 13 residues. The J segment lost 4 bases and the V segment lost 4 bases, leaving 2 bases of the junction unmatched. From germline, CDR1 is MNHEY and CDR2 SVGEGT. The CDR3 sequence: CASSFTGGYGYTF. CDR3 sequence (DNA): TGTGCCAGCAGTTTTACAGGGGGCTATGGCTACACCTTC.